The clone carrying this TCR beta chain was seen only a few times. Antigen unknown. The study ran its PCR with 60 Vbeta and 13 Jbeta primers. Here immunoSEQ multiplex PCR was the method, and the copy in TCRdb shows in-frame clones only, minus some. This table has approximately 160,000 clones, about four fifths appearing once. The data belong to a study of cytomegalovirus exposure and HLA in healthy donors. Deletions cut 2 bases from V and 0 bases from J, with 6 bases between. Germline-derived CDR1 and CDR2 are SGHRS and YFSETQ. This CDR3 has 13 amino acids. Study outcomes and limitations: Later analysis identified a missense DCLRE1C variant that was linked to TCR beta V- and J-gene trimming. For cytomegalovirus status, the classifier reportedly gave diagnoses with high specificity and sensitivity. It was 150 to 200 TCR beta chains that were listed as cytomegalovirus-associated.

The material sequenced was PBMCs. The sequence was collected from a male donor in good health and CMV-seronegative. This rearrangement joins TRBV5-1 to TRBJ2-7; D not certain. CDR3 amino acids: CASSLTVSYEQYF. The CDR3 DNA reads TGCGCCAGCAGCTTAACAGTCTCCTACGAGCAGTACTTC.